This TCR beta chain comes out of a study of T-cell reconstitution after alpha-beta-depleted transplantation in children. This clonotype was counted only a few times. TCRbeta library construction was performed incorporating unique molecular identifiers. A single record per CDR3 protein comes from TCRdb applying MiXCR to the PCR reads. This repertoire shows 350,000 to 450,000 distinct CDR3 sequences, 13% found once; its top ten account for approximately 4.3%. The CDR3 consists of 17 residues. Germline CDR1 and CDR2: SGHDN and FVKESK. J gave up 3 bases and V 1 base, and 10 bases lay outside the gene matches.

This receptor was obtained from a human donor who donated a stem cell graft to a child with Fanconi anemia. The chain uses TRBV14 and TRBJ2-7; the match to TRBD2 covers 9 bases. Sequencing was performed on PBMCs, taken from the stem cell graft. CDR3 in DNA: TGTGCCAGCAGCCAAGTGCCCTGGCTAGCGGGGTTCTACGAGCAGTACTTC. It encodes CASSQVPWLAGFYEQYF.